One and the same sample provided the 2 T cell receptor beta chains below, sequenced in a study of breast tumors, draining lymph nodes, adjacent tissues. Axillary draining lymph nodes of breast cancer patients supplied the node samples. Each CDR3 protein is one row after TCRdb ran MiXCR on the multiplex PCR reads. This table holds about 270,000 distinct CDR3 sequences, 30% found once. The sequencing sample was made of axillary lymph node tissue. The receptors come from a female donor with breast cancer. Some clones in this sample may be carry-over from other donors' samples.

As to this clonotype: The junction departs from germline at one end; a sequencing error may be responsible. The V and J genes are TRBV6-2 or TRBV6-3 and TRBJ2-1; 10 positions match TRBD2. Germline V gene data show CDR1 as MNHEY and CDR2 as SVGEGT. This CDR3 is 13 amino acids long. The chain's CDR3 is CVSRLAGDNEQFF. CDR3 nucleotide sequence: TGTGTCAGCCGGCTAGCGGGGGACAATGAGCAGTTCTTC.

This clonotype was seen many times. This chain uses TRBV9 with TRBJ2-2; no definite D call. V gave up 0 bases and J gave up 5 bases, with 8 bases separating them. The CDR3 is made up of 14 amino acids. Germline values: CDR1 SGDLS, CDR2 YYNGEE. The CDR3 coding sequence is TGTGCCAGCAGCGTAGAGCCCGGGACCGGGGAGCTGTTTTTT. Translation: CASSVEPGTGELFF.